These 9 T cell receptor beta chains share one sample of origin, sequenced in a study of blood T cell repertoires in COVID-19. The method was immunoSEQ multiplex PCR; TCRdb's version includes in-frame clones alone and lacks a portion of them. The table records 380,000 or so clones, roughly 87% of them present only once. The sequencing input was PBMCs or T cells enriched from blood (not recorded which). All receptors derive from a woman in her forties with acute COVID-19.

This sequence joins TRBV10-3 and TRBJ2-7; D perhaps matches TRBD2 (6 bases). The CDR3 is made up of 14 amino acids. V gave up 6 bases and J gave up 0 bases, with 12 bases separating them. Germline V gene data show CDR1 as ENHRY and CDR2 as SYGVKD. The CDR3 DNA follows: TGTGCCATCAGGGCGAGCGGGTTCTCCTACGAGCAGTACTTC. It specifies CAIRASGFSYEQYF.

This chain uses TRBV6-1 with TRBJ2-2, with D maybe TRBD1 (5 bases). Germline values: CDR1 MNHNS, CDR2 SASEGT. V lost 4 bases and J lost 1, with 13 bases in between. This CDR3 has 16 residues. The CDR3 DNA is TGTGCCAGCAGTGGTCTAGGGGCAGGGAACACCGGGGAGCTGTTTTTT. Its translation: CASSGLGAGNTGELFF.

This chain connects TRBV15 to TRBJ2-3, with 7 bases identical to TRBD1. V dropped 0 bases and J dropped 3; count of bases not matched to a gene: 6. Germline V gives CDR1 LNHNV, CDR2 YYDKDF (reference sequence). The CDR3 is made up of 16 amino acids. The CDR3 coding sequence is TGTGCCACCAGCAGAGAACACAGGGGTGGGACAGATACGCAGTATTTT. This codes for CATSREHRGGTDTQYF.

J is TRBJ2-4 and V is TRBV3-1 (or the pseudogene TRBV3-2); TRBD2 matches at 8 bases. The junction had 3 bases not matched to a gene; V was cut back by 4 bases and J by 7 bases. This CDR3 contains 13 residues. Germline loops: CDR1 LGHDT, CDR2 YNNKEL (reference sequence). CDR3 DNA sequence: TGTGCCAGCAGCCCGGGGGGGCGCAACATTCAGTACTTC. Encoded protein: CASSPGGRNIQYF.

The V gene is TRBV6-1, the J gene TRBJ2-2; D gene unclear. V was trimmed by 2 bases and J by 6 bases, leaving 4 bases between them. The V gene's germline CDR1 is MNHNS and CDR2 SASEGT. CDR3 length equals 12 residues. The CDR3 protein is CASSEYSGELFF. The CDR3 coding sequence is TGTGCCAGCAGTGAATATTCCGGGGAGCTGTTTTTT.

The gene calls are TRBV18 and TRBJ2-1; D may be TRBD1 (6 bases). The CDR3 is 14 residues long. CDR1 is KGHSH, CDR2 LQKENI, per germline. The V and J ends lost 5 bases and 6 bases respectively, with 14 bases between them. The CDR3 loop reads CASSTQTRGNEQFF. CDR3 nucleotide sequence: TGTGCCAGCTCAACCCAAACCAGGGGCAATGAGCAGTTCTTC.

Details on this clone: The sample has other DNA sequences that encode this CDR3 too. V is TRBV7-2 and J is TRBJ1-2, with TRBD1 matching 10 bases. This CDR3 is built from 14 residues. J was trimmed by 5 bases and V by 3 bases; bases with no gene match: 3. Per the germline V gene, CDR1 is SGHTA and CDR2 is FQGNSA. CDR3 region: CASSLDRGAYGYTF. The CDR3 DNA is TGTGCCAGCAGCTTGGACAGGGGGGCTTATGGCTACACCTTC.

J is TRBJ2-7 and V is TRBV5-1; the match to TRBD1 covers 7 bases. V shed 3 bases, J shed 5 bases, and the junction held 5 bases outside the gene matches. The CDR3 length is 13 residues. Germline CDR1 and CDR2: SGHRS and YFSETQ. In nucleotides, the CDR3 is TGCGCCAGCAGCTCCGGACAGGTTAACGAGCAGTACTTC. It specifies CASSSGQVNEQYF.

A remark on this clone: Other DNA sequences of this sample code for an identical CDR3. The chain carries TRBV5-1 and TRBJ2-6, with D possibly TRBD1 on 5 matching bases. V was clipped by 3 bases and J by 4 bases, with 11 bases between them. CDR1 SGHRS and CDR2 YFSETQ come from the germline V gene. The CDR3 runs 15 residues. Written as DNA, the CDR3 is TGCGCCAGCAGCTCAACAGGAACCGGGGCCAACGTCCTGACTTTC. Translation: CASSSTGTGANVLTF.